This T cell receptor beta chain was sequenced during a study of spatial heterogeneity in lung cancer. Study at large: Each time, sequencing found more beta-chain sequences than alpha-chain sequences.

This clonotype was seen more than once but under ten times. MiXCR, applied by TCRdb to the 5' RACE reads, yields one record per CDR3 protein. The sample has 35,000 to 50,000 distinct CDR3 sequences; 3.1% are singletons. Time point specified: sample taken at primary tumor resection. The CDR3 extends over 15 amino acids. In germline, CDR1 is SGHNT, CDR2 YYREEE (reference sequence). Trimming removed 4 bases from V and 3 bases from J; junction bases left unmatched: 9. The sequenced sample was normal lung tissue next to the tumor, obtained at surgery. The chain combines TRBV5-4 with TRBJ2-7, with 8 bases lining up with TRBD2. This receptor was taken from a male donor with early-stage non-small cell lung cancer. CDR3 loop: CASSLTSGAHYEQYF. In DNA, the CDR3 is TGTGCCAGCAGCCTCACTAGCGGAGCGCACTACGAGCAGTACTTC. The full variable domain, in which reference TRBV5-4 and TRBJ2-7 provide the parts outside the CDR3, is ETGVTQSPTHLIKTRGQQVTLRCSSQSGHNTVSWYQQALGQGPQFIFQYYREEENGRGNFPPRFSGLQFPNYSSELNVNALELDDSALYLCASSLTSGAHYEQYFGPGTRLTVT.